This T cell receptor beta chain was identified in a study of metastatic and nonmetastatic thyroid tumors. No patient received treatment before thyroid surgery. Through MiXCR, TCRdb re-clonotyped the PCR reads. The sample contains about 20,000 clones, more than 15% of which appear only once. The CDR3 length is 16 residues. The germline V gene encodes CDR1 MNHNS and CDR2 SASEGT. Trimming took 6 bases from V and 12 from J, leaving 27 bases between them. This receptor was taken from a male donor with papillary thyroid cancer or a benign thyroid nodule (not recorded which). Some clones in this sample may be carry-over from other donors' samples. The sequenced sample was adjacent normal tissue. This sequence joins TRBV6-1 and TRBJ1-5; possibly TRBD1 for D (6 bases). Here the CDR3 reads CASREGRGRAKGDQHF. CDR3 sequence (DNA): TGTGCCAGCAGGGAGGGCCGGGGCAGGGCCAAGGGGGACCAGCATTTT.